The 18 T cell receptor beta chains reported below all come from one sample, sequenced in a study of cytomegalovirus exposure and HLA in healthy donors. PCR was performed using 60 Vbeta and 13 Jbeta primers. The data were produced by immunoSEQ multiplex PCR, yet TCRdb's version contains in-frame clones alone and is incomplete. The sample contains approximately 40,000 clones, 70% to 85% of which appear only once. Material for sequencing was PBMCs. These receptors were collected from a woman aged 18-30 years in good health and CMV-seropositive.

V usage is TRBV2 and J usage is TRBJ1-3, with D maybe TRBD1 (5 bases). Trimming cost V 6 bases and J 2 bases, with 11 bases left between them. This CDR3 has 14 residues. CDR1 is SNHLY and CDR2 is FYNNEI in the germline V gene. As DNA, the CDR3 is TGTGCCAGCAGCCGACAGCTAACTGGAAACACCATATATTTT. Amino acid sequence: CASSRQLTGNTIYF.

The chain couples TRBV19 to TRBJ1-5, with D perhaps matching TRBD1 (5 bases). The germline V gene encodes CDR1 LNHDA and CDR2 SQIVND (reference sequence). Trimming left V 3 bases short and J 3 bases short, with 18 bases between. The CDR3 runs 17 residues. The CDR3: CASSILQIRGDNQPQHF. The DNA of the CDR3 is TGTGCCAGTAGTATTCTCCAAATTCGGGGGGACAATCAGCCCCAGCATTTT.

This clone has just a few counts. This chain uses TRBV4-2 with TRBJ2-1; perhaps TRBD2 as D (5 bases). The length of the CDR3 is 15 residues. Trimming took off 1 base at V and 5 bases at J, with 12 bases between the two ends. The V gene's germline CDR1 is LGHNA and CDR2 YNFKEQ. The CDR3 loop reads CASSQAAESHNEQFF. CDR3 sequence (DNA): TGTGCCAGCAGCCAAGCAGCGGAGTCCCACAATGAGCAGTTCTTC.

This chain uses TRBV9 with TRBJ2-5; a weak D match, TRBD2 (6 bases). The ends were cut back, 0 bases at V and 11 bases at J, with 26 bases in the middle. CDR1 and CDR2 from the germline V gene are SGDLS and YYNGEE. CDR3 length: 17 residues. CDR3 DNA sequence: TGTGCCAGCAGCGTAGCCAGGACGCCCTACGGCTTTCGGGAGCAGTACTTC. It yields the protein CASSVARTPYGFREQYF.

The rearrangement joins TRBV9 to TRBJ1-1; 7 bases match TRBD1. Germline V gives CDR1 SGDLS, CDR2 YYNGEE. CDR3 size: 15 residues. V shed 4 bases, J shed 4 bases, and the junction held 10 bases outside the gene matches. CDR3 sequence reads: CASSPASPGGTEAFF. The CDR3, as DNA: TGTGCCAGCAGCCCCGCGAGCCCAGGGGGCACTGAAGCTTTCTTT. The variable domain in full, completed from reference TRBV9 and TRBJ1-1, reads DSGVTQTPKHLITATGQRVTLRCSPRSGDLSVYWYQQSLDQGLQFLIQYYNGEERAKGNILERFSAQQFPDLHSELNLSSLELGDSALYFCASSPASPGGTEAFFGQGTRLTVV.

The rearrangement uses TRBV14 and TRBJ2-7; weak D call: TRBD1 (6 bases). The germline gives CDR1 SGHDN, CDR2 FVKESK. The CDR3 is 14 residues long. Between the trimmed V and J ends, which lost 4 bases and 9 bases, there was a span of 19 bases. For the CDR3, the DNA is TGTGCCAGCAGCCCCGTGGACAGCCGGACGGTGCAGTACTTC. Translated: CASSPVDSRTVQYF.

The V call is TRBV2, the J call TRBJ2-7, with TRBD1 as a possible D gene (5 bases). The CDR3 sequence is 14 residues long. Germline V gene sequence: CDR1 SNHLY, CDR2 FYNNEI. With 3 bases removed from V and 0 bases from J, the gap between germline ends came to 9 bases. The CDR3 nucleotides are TGTGCCAGCAGTGACCAGGACACCTCCTACGAGCAGTACTTC. It encodes CASSDQDTSYEQYF.

This chain links TRBV9 with TRBJ2-3; 10 nucleotides agree with TRBD2. V gave up 0 bases and J gave up 8 bases; unmatched junction bases: 9. Germline lookup yields CDR1 SGDLS and CDR2 YYNGEE. The CDR3 covers 16 residues. In DNA, the CDR3 is TGTGCCAGCAGCGTAGGGCCCAGCGGGGGGGCGGTTACGCAGTATTTT. It encodes CASSVGPSGGAVTQYF.

The chain joins TRBV12-5 to TRBJ2-5, with TRBD1 matching over 9 bases. The J call may be faulty, since TRBJ2-7 better matches the DNA end. CDR1 is LGHNT, CDR2 FRNRAP, per germline. CDR3 length: 15 amino acids. The CDR3: CASGPGTGLSYEQYF. In DNA, the CDR3 is TGTGCTAGTGGTCCAGGGACAGGGCTCTCCTACGAGCAGTACTTC.

The chain couples TRBV7-9 to TRBJ1-2; tentatively, D is TRBD1 (5 bases). Germline CDR1 SEHNR, CDR2 FQNEAQ (reference sequence). Trimming left V 7 bases short and J 1 base short, with 16 bases between. The CDR3 is 15 residues long. In DNA form, the CDR3 reads TGTGCCAGCACCACTCAGGGTCTAGTTAACTATGGCTACACCTTC. Its protein is CASTTQGLVNYGYTF.

J is TRBJ2-1 and V is TRBV9; 8 nucleotides line up with TRBD1. Germline CDR1 is SGDLS and CDR2 is YYNGEE. Trimming at V came to 3 bases and at J to 7 bases, leaving 9 bases not matched to a gene. There are 15 residues in the CDR3. The CDR3, as DNA: TGTGCCAGCAGCGCCCGGACAGGGAAGGGAAATGAGCAGTTCTTC. Protein sequence: CASSARTGKGNEQFF. Looking up the rest from reference TRBV9 and TRBJ2-1 gives the full variable domain: DSGVTQTPKHLITATGQRVTLRCSPRSGDLSVYWYQQSLDQGLQFLIQYYNGEERAKGNILERFSAQQFPDLHSELNLSSLELGDSALYFCASSARTGKGNEQFFGPGTRLTVL.

The genes are TRBV9 and TRBJ2-1; 8 bases are a match to TRBD2. CDR3 size: 18 residues. Germline CDR1 and CDR2: SGDLS and YYNGEE. The V and J ends lost 1 base and 5 bases, in that order; junction bases with no gene match: 14. The CDR3 loop is CASSVRSSGGFAHNEQFF. DNA of the CDR3: TGTGCCAGCAGCGTACGGTCCAGCGGGGGTTTCGCGCACAATGAGCAGTTCTTC.

V gene TRBV5-1 combines with J gene TRBJ2-5; a weak D match, TRBD2 (7 bases). The CDR3 is made up of 15 amino acids. Trimming took 4 bases from V and 5 from J, leaving 18 bases between them. Germline CDR1 is SGHRS and CDR2 is YFSETQ. As DNA, the CDR3 is TGCGCCAGCAGCCCAACGGCGGGGGCAGGGGAGACCCAGTACTTC. This encodes CASSPTAGAGETQYF.

The genes are TRBV12-2 and TRBJ1-5; TRBD1 was called by the table and not checked on the DNA. TRBV12-2 constitutes a pseudogene. This CDR3 has 17 amino acids. CDR3 in amino acids: CASRLHRATKSNQPQHF. The CDR3, as DNA: TGTGCAAGTCGCTTACACAGGGCAACGAAAAGCAATCAGCCCCAGCATTTT.

The J gene is TRBJ2-5, the V gene TRBV6-6, with no clear D. The closer fit of TRBJ2-7 to the DNA end suggests the J call may be wrong. In germline, CDR1 is MNHNY, CDR2 SVGAGI (reference sequence). This CDR3 is 12 amino acids long. The CDR3 reads CASSFIAYEQYF. The CDR3 bases are TGTGCCAGCAGTTTTATAGCCTACGAGCAGTACTTC.

The rearrangement links TRBV19 to TRBJ1-1; D is uncertain. V was shortened by 9 bases and J by 0 bases, with 17 bases between the two germline ends. Germline CDR1 and CDR2: LNHDA and SQIVND (reference sequence). The CDR3 consists of 15 residues. The DNA for the CDR3 is TGTGCCAGCAGACCGGGTGGCACTATGAACACTGAAGCTTTCTTT. It specifies CASRPGGTMNTEAFF.

The rearrangement links TRBV9 to TRBJ2-1; TRBD2 matches at 10 bases. The length of the CDR3 is 17 residues. The germline V gene has CDR1 SGDLS and CDR2 YYNGEE. J was trimmed by 3 bases and V by 0 bases; bases with no gene match: 6. The DNA for the CDR3 is TGTGCCAGCAGCGTAGGATATCTAGCGGGAGTCTACAATGAGCAGTTCTTC. This encodes CASSVGYLAGVYNEQFF.

The chain employs TRBV5-1 and TRBJ2-2; 8 bases agree with TRBD1. With V trimmed by 0 bases and J by 6 bases, 1 base remained unmatched. The CDR3 is 14 amino acids. Germline V gives CDR1 SGHRS, CDR2 YFSETQ. The CDR3 here is CASSLGQGPGELFF. The DNA for the CDR3 is TGCGCCAGCAGCTTGGGACAGGGGCCCGGGGAGCTGTTTTTT.